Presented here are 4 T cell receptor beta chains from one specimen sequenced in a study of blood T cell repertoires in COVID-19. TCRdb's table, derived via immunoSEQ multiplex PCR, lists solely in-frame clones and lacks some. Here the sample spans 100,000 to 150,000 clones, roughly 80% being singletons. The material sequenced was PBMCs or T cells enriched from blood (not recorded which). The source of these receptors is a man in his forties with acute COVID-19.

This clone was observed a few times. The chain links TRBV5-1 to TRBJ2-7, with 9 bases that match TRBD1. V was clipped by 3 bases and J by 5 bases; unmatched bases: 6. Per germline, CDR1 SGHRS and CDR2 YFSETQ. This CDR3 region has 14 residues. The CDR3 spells CASSWRDRDHEQYF. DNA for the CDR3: TGCGCCAGCAGCTGGCGGGACAGGGACCACGAGCAGTACTTC.

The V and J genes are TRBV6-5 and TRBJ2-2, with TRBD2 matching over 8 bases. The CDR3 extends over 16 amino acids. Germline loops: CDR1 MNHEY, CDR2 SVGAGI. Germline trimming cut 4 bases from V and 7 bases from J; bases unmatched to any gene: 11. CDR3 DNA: TGTGCCAGCAGTTTTACCGGGGGGGTAAACTACGGGGAGCTGTTTTTT. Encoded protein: CASSFTGGVNYGELFF.

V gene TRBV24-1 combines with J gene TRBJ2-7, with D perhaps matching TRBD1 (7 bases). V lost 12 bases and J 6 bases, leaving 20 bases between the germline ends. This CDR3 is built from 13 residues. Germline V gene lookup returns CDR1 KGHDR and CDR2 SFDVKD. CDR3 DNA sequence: TGTGCCTCCCATGCGACAGGGACTTGCGAGCAGTACTTC. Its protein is CASHATGTCEQYF.

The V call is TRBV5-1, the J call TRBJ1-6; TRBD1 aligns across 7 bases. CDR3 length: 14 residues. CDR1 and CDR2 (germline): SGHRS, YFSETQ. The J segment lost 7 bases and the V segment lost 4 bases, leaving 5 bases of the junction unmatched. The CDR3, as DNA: TGCGCCAGCAGCCGAGGACAGGAGAATTCACCCCTCCACTTT. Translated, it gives CASSRGQENSPLHF.